These T cell receptor beta chains were read from a single sample in a study of blood T cell repertoires in COVID-19. TCRdb keeps only in-frame clones here, not all; method: immunoSEQ multiplex PCR. The sample shows fewer than 500,000 clones, 80% to 90% of them seen only once. Sequenced input: PBMCs or T cells enriched from blood (not recorded which). Receptors were obtained from a man aged 25-45 years who had recovered from COVID-19. Both conserved end residues are part of each CDR3. Fields, in order: V gene, D gene, J gene, CDR3 protein. D genes are given only for firm matches.

v_call: TRBV19; d_call: NA; j_call: TRBJ1-3; cdr3_aa: CASRHGNTIYF
v_call: TRBV10-2; d_call: TRBD1; j_call: TRBJ2-5; cdr3_aa: CASRLAGGRGETQYF
v_call: TRBV2; d_call: TRBD2; j_call: TRBJ2-5; cdr3_aa: CASSELAGGDGTQYF
v_call: TRBV19; d_call: NA; j_call: TRBJ1-2; cdr3_aa: CASSILREANYGYTF
v_call: TRBV5-1; d_call: NA; j_call: TRBJ1-6; cdr3_aa: CASSLTQGDGRSPLHF
v_call: TRBV19; d_call: NA; j_call: TRBJ2-6; cdr3_aa: CASTDWRAGANVLTF
v_call: TRBV9; d_call: TRBD1; j_call: TRBJ2-3; cdr3_aa: CASSDDRDRVLDTQYF
v_call: TRBV3-1/TRBV3-2; d_call: NA; j_call: TRBJ1-1; cdr3_aa: CASSYMIGGAFF
v_call: TRBV4-1; d_call: TRBD2; j_call: TRBJ2-1; cdr3_aa: CASSQGLAGAYNEQFF
v_call: TRBV12-5; d_call: TRBD2; j_call: TRBJ2-1; cdr3_aa: CASGLRGTSGTEQFF
v_call: TRBV28; d_call: TRBD1; j_call: TRBJ2-7; cdr3_aa: CASSLGTGIHEQYF
v_call: TRBV28; d_call: NA; j_call: TRBJ2-3; cdr3_aa: CASSITGPPATDTQYF